Only one count was recorded for the clone carrying this TCR beta chain. This sample is part of a study of shared clonotypes between healthy human individuals. Study at large: Used for every donor were three CD4 naive, three CD4 memory, two CD8 naive and one CD8 memory plate.

Assay: immunoSEQ multiplex PCR; the TCRdb copy retains only in-frame clones and omits some. The sample has around 620,000 clones, roughly 95% seen once. The naive CD8 subset, CD45RO-negative cells positively selected for CCR7, excluded terminally differentiated effector memory CD45RA+ cells. Germline-derived CDR1 and CDR2 are SGDLS and YYNGEE. CDR3 size: 11 residues. V was cut by 4 bases and J by 3 bases, with 2 bases left in between. Sequenced material: naive CD8+ T cells sorted from blood. The chain couples TRBV9 to TRBJ2-1; D gene unclear. The receptor's source is a woman in her twenties or thirties in good health. CDR3 region: CASSNYNEQFF. The CDR3 DNA is TGTGCCAGCAGCAACTACAATGAGCAGTTCTTC.